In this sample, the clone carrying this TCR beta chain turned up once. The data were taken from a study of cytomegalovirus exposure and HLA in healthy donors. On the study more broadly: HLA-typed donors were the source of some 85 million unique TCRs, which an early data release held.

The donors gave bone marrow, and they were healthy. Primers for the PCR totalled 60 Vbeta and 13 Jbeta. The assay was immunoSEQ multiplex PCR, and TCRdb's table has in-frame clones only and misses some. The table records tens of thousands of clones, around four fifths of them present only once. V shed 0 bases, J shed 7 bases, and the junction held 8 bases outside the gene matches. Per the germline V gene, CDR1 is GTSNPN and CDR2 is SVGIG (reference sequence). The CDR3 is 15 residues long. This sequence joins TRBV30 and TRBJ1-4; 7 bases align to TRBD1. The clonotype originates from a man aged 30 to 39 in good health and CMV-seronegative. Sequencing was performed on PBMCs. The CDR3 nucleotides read TGTGCCTGGAGTGTTGGGGGGACAGTTGGTGAAAAACTGTTTTTT. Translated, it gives CAWSVGGTVGEKLFF.